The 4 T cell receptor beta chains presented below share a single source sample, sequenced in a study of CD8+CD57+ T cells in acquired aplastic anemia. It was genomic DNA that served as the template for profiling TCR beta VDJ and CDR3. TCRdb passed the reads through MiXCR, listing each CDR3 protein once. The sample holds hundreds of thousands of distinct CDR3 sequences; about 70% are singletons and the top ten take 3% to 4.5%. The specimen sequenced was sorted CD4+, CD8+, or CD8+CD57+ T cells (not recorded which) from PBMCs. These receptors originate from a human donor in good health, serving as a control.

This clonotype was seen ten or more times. CDR3 residues: CASSIFGTSHNEQFF. The CDR3 DNA is TGTGCCAGTAGTATATTTGGGACTAGCCACAATGAGCAGTTCTTC. This chain links TRBV19 with TRBJ2-1; 9 bases match TRBD2. In germline, CDR1 is LNHDA, CDR2 SQIVND (reference sequence). V lost 2 bases to trimming and J lost 5 bases; unmatched junction nucleotides: 4. The CDR3 loop spans 15 amino acids. The full variable domain, completed using reference TRBV19 and TRBJ2-1, is DGGITQSPKYLFRKEGQNVTLSCEQNLNHDAMYWYRQDPGQGLRLIYYSQIVNDFQKGDIAEGYSVSREKKESFPLTVTSAQKNPTAFYLCASSIFGTSHNEQFFGPGTRLTVL.

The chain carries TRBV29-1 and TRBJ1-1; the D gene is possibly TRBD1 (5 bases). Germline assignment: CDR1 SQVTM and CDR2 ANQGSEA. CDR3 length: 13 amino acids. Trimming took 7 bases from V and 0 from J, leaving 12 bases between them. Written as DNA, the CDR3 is TGCAGCGCCGCGACAGCTATGAACACTGAAGCTTTCTTT. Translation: CSAATAMNTEAFF.

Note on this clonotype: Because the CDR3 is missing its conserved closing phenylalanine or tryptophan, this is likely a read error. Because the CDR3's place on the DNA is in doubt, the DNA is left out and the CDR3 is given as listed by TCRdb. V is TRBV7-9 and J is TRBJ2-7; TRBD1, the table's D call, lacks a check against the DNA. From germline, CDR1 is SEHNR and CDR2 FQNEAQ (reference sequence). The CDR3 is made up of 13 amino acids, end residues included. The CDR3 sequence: CASSTGTGERSPL.

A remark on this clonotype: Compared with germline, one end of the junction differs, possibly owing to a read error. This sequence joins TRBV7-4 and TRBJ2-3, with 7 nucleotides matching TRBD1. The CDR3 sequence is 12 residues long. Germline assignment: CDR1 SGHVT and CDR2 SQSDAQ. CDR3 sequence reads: CASSKGAIEQYF. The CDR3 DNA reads TGTGCCAGCAGTAAGGGGGCTATCGAGCAGTACTTT. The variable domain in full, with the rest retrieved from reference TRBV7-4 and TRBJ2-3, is GAGVSQSPRYKVAKRGRDVALRCDSISGHVTLYWYRQTLGQGSEVLTYSQSDAQRDKSGRPSGRFSAERPERSVSTLKIQRTEQGDSAVYLCASSKGAIEQYFGPGTRLTVL.